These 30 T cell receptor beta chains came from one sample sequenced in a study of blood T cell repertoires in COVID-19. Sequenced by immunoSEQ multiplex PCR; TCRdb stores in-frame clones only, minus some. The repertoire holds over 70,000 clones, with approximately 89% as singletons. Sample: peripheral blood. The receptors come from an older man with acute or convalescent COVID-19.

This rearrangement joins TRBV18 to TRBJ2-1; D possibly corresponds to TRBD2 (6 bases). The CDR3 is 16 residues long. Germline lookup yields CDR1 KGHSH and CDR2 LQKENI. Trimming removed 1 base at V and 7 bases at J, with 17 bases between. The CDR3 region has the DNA TGTGCCAGCTCACCACAGAGGAGACTAGTTAGGAATGAGCAGTTCTTC. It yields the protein CASSPQRRLVRNEQFF.

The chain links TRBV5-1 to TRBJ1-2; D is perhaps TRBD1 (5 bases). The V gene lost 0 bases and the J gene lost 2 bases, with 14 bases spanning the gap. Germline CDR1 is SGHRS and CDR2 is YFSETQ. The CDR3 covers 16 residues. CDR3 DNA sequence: TGCGCCAGCAGCTTGGCGGGGCCGGGGGTCAACTATGGCTACACCTTC. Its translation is CASSLAGPGVNYGYTF.

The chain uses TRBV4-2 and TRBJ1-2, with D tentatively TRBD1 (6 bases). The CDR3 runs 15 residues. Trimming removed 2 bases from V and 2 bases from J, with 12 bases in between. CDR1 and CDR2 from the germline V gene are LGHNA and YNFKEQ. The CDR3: CASSQPGQSNYGYTF. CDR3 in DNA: TGTGCCAGCAGCCAACCCGGACAGTCGAACTATGGCTACACCTTC.

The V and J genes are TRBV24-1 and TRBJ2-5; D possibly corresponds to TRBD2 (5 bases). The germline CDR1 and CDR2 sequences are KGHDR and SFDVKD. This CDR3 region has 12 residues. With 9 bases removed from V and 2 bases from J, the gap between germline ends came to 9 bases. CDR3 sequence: CATSRDQETQYF. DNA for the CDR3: TGTGCCACCTCGAGGGATCAAGAGACCCAGTACTTC.

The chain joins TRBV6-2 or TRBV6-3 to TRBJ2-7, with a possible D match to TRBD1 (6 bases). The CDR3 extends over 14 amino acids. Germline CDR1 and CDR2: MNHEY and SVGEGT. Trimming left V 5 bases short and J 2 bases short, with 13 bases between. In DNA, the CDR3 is TGTGCCAGCAGTCAAGGGACAACCGCCTACGAGCAGTACTTC. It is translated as CASSQGTTAYEQYF.

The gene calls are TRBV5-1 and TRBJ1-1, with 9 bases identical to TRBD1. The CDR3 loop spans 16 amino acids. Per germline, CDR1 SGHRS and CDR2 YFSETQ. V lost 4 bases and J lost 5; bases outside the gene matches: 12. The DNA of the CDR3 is TGCGCCAGCAGCGGCGGGACAGGGTGGATGGAAACTGAAGCTTTCTTT. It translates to CASSGGTGWMETEAFF.

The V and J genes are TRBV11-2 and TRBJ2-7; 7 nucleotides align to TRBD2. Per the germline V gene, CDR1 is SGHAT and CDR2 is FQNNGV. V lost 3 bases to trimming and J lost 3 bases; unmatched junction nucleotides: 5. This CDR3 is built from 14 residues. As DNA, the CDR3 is TGTGCCAGCAGCTTTGGGACTACGGGCTACGAGCAGTACTTC. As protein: CASSFGTTGYEQYF.

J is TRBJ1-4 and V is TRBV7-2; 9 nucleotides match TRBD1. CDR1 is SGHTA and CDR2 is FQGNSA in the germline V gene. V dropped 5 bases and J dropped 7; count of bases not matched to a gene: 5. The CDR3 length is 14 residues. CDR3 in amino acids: CASSRDRAGEKLFF. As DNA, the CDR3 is TGTGCCAGCAGCCGGGACAGGGCGGGTGAAAAACTGTTTTTT.

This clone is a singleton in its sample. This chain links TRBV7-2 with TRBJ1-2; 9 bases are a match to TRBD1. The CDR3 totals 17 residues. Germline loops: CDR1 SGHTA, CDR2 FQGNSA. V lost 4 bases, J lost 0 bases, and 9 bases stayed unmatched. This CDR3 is CASSSRDREGSNYGYTF. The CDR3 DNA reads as TGTGCCAGCAGCTCGAGGGACAGGGAGGGTTCTAACTATGGCTACACCTTC.

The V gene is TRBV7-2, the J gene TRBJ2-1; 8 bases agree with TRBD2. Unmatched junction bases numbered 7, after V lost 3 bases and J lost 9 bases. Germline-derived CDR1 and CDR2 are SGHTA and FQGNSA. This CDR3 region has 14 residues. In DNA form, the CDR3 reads TGTGCCAGCAGCTTCCGGGAGGGACGTGGTGAGCAGTTCTTC. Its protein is CASSFREGRGEQFF.

CDR3 DNA: TGTGCCAGCAGCTTGGTTCTAGCCTACAATGAGCAGTTCTTC. Translated: CASSLVLAYNEQFF. The chain is built from TRBV5-6 and TRBJ2-1; D unresolved. In germline, CDR1 is SGHDT, CDR2 YYEEEE. The CDR3 length is 14 residues. Trimming shortened V by 0 bases and J by 2 bases, and 6 bases separated the two germline ends.

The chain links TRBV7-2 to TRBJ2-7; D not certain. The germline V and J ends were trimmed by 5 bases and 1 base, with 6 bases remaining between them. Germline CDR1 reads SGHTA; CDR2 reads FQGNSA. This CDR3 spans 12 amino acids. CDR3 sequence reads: CASSPSSYEQYF. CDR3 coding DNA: TGTGCCAGCAGCCCCTCTTCCTACGAGCAGTACTTC.

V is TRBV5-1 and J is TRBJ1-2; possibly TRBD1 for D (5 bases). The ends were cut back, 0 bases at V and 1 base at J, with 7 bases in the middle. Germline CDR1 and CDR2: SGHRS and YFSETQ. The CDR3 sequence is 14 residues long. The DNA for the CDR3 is TGCGCCAGCAGCTTGGACGACAGTAACTATGGCTACACCTTC. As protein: CASSLDDSNYGYTF.

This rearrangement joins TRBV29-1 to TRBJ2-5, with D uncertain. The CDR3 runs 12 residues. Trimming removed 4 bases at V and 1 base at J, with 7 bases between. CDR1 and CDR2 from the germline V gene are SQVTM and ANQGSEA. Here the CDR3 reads CSVVSVQETQYF. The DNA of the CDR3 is TGCAGCGTTGTGAGTGTCCAAGAGACCCAGTACTTC.

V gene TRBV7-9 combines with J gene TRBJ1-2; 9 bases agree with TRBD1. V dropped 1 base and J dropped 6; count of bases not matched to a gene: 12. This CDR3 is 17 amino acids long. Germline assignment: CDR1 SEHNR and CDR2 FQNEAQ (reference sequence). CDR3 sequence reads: CASSLGSGNRQGDGYTF. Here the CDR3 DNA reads TGTGCCAGCAGCTTAGGAAGTGGGAATCGACAGGGGGATGGCTACACCTTC.

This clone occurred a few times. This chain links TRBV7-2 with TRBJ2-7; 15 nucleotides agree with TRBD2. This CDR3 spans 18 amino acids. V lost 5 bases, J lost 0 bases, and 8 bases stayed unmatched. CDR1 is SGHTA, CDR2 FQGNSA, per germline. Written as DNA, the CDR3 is TGTGCCAGCAGCGCCGGGACTAGCGGGAGGCGGAGCTCCTACGAGCAGTACTTC. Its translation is CASSAGTSGRRSSYEQYF.

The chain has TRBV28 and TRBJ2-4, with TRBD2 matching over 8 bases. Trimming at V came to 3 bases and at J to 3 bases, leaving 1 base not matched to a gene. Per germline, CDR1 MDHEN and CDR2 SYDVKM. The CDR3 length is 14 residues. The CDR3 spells CASSFSGIKNIQYF. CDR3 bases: TGTGCCAGCAGTTTTAGCGGGATCAAAAACATTCAGTACTTC.

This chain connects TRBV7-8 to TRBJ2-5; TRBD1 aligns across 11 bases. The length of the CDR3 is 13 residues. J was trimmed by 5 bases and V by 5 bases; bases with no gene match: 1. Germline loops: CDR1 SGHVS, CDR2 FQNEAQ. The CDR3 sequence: CASSRDRGETQYF. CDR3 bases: TGTGCCAGCAGCCGGGACAGGGGGGAGACCCAGTACTTC.

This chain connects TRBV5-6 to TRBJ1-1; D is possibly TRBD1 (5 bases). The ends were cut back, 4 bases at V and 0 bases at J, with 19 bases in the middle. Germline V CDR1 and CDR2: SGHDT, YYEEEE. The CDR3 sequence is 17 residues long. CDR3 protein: CASSKGNPRVMNTEAFF. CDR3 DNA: TGTGCCAGCAGCAAAGGGAATCCCAGGGTAATGAACACTGAAGCTTTCTTT.

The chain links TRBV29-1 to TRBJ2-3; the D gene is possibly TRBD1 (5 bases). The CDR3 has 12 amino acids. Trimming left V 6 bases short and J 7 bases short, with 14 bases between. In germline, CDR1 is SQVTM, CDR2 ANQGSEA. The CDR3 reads CSVRGPGNTQYF. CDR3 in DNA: TGCAGCGTCCGAGGCCCAGGGAATACGCAGTATTTT.

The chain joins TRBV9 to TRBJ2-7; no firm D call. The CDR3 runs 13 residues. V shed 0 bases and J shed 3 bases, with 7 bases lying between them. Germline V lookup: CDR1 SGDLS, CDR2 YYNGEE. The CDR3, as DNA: TGTGCCAGCAGCGTAGTCTTAATCTACGAGCAGTACTTC. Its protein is CASSVVLIYEQYF.

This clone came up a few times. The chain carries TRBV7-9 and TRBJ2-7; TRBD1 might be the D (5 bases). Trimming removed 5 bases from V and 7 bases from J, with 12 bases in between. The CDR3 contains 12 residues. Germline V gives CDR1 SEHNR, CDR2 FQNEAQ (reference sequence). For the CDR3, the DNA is TGTGCCAGCAGCCCTCAGGGAATAGAGCAGTACTTC. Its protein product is CASSPQGIEQYF. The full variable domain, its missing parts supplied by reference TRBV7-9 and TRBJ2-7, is DTGVSQNPRHKITKRGQNVTFRCDPISEHNRLYWYRQTLGQGPEFLTYFQNEAQLEKSRLLSDRFSAERPKGSFSTLEIQRTEQGDSAMYLCASSPQGIEQYFGPGTRLTVT.

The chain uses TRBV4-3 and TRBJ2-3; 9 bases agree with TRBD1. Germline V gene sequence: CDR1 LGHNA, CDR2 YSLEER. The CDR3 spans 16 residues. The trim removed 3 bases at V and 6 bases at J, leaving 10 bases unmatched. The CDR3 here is CASSQEGTGPMDTQYF. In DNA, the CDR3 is TGCGCCAGCAGCCAGGAGGGGACAGGGCCCATGGATACGCAGTATTTT.

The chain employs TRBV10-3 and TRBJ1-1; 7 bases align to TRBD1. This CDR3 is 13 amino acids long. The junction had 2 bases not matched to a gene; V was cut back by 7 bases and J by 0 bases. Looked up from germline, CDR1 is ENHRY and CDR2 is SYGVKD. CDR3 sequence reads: CAITGQMNTEAFF. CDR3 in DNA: TGTGCCATCACGGGACAGATGAACACTGAAGCTTTCTTT.

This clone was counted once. This CDR3 reads CASSQQGTLHF. In DNA, the CDR3 is TGTGCCAGCAGTCAACAGGGGACCCTCCACTTT. The gene calls are TRBV6-5 and TRBJ1-6; 7 positions match TRBD1. V shed 5 bases, J shed 14 bases, and the junction held 3 bases outside the gene matches. Germline assignment: CDR1 MNHEY and CDR2 SVGAGI. The CDR3 contains 11 residues.

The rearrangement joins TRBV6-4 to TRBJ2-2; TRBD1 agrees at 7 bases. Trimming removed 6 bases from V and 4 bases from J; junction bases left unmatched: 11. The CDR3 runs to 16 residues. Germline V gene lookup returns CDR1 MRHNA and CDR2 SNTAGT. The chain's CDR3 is CASSPLGTEVTGELFF. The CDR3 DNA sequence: TGTGCCAGCAGCCCACTTGGGACAGAGGTCACCGGGGAGCTGTTTTTT.

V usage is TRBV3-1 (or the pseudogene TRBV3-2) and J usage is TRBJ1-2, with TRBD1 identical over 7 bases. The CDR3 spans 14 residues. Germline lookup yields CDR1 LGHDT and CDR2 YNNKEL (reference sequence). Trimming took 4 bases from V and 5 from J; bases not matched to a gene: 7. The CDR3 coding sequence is TGTGCCAGCAGCCGGGGGACAGACGTTTATGGCTACACCTTC. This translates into CASSRGTDVYGYTF.

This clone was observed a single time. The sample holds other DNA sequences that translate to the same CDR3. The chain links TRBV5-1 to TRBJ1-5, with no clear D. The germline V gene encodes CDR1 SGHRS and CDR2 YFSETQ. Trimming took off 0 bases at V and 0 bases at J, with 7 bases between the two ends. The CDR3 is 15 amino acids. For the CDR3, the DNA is TGCGCCAGCAGCTTGGGCGGTTATAGCAATCAGCCCCAGCATTTT. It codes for CASSLGGYSNQPQHF. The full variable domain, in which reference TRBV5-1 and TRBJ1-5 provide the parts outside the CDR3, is KAGVTQTPRYLIKTRGQQVTLSCSPISGHRSVSWYQQTPGQGLQFLFEYFSETQRNKGNFPGRFSGRQFSNSRSEMNVSTLELGDSALYLCASSLGGYSNQPQHFGDGTRLSIL.

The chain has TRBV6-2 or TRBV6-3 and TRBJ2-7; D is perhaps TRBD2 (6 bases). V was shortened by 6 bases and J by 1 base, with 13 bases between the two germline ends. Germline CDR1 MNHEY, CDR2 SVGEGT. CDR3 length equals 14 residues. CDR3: CASSPSEGSYEQYF. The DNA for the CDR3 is TGTGCCAGCAGCCCGTCGGAGGGATCCTACGAGCAGTACTTC.

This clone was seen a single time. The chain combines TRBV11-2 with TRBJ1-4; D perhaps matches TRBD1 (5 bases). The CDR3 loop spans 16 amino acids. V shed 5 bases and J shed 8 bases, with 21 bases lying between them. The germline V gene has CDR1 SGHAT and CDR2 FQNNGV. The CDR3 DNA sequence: TGTGCCAGCAGCCTTCACCGGGACTCAATAGGAGAAAAACTGTTTTTT. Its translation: CASSLHRDSIGEKLFF.